Here is one T cell receptor beta chain with its context. What it binds is unknown. Sequenced with the Oncomine TCR Beta short-read assay was DNA taken from cultured CD4+ T cells. TCRdb used MiXCR to reprocess the PCR reads, holding one entry per CDR3 protein. The sample lists 15,000 to 25,000 distinct CDR3 sequences, approximately 40% occurring once. The sample's treatment: roughly 11-day PBMC culture with coronavirus spike peptide pools or control peptides (ViraFEST assay). The source of the sample is a study of vaccination and CD4 T cells after COVID-19. Overall study findings and caveats: Convalescent patients displayed a median about 86% of reactive clones emerging only post-vaccination.

This TCR was recovered from a human donor with COVID-19. The sample comprised cultured CD4+ T cells from blood.

The chain's CDR3 is CASRWTSGGTLTDTQYF. The CDR3 coding sequence is TGTGCCAGCAGATGGACTAGCGGGGGGACTTTAACAGATACGCAGTATTTT. This chain joins TRBV5-6 and TRBJ2-3; 14 positions agree with TRBD2. Germline values: CDR1 SGHDT, CDR2 YYEEEE. This CDR3 region has 17 residues. V was pared by 5 bases and J by 3 bases, with 8 bases of the junction left unmatched.